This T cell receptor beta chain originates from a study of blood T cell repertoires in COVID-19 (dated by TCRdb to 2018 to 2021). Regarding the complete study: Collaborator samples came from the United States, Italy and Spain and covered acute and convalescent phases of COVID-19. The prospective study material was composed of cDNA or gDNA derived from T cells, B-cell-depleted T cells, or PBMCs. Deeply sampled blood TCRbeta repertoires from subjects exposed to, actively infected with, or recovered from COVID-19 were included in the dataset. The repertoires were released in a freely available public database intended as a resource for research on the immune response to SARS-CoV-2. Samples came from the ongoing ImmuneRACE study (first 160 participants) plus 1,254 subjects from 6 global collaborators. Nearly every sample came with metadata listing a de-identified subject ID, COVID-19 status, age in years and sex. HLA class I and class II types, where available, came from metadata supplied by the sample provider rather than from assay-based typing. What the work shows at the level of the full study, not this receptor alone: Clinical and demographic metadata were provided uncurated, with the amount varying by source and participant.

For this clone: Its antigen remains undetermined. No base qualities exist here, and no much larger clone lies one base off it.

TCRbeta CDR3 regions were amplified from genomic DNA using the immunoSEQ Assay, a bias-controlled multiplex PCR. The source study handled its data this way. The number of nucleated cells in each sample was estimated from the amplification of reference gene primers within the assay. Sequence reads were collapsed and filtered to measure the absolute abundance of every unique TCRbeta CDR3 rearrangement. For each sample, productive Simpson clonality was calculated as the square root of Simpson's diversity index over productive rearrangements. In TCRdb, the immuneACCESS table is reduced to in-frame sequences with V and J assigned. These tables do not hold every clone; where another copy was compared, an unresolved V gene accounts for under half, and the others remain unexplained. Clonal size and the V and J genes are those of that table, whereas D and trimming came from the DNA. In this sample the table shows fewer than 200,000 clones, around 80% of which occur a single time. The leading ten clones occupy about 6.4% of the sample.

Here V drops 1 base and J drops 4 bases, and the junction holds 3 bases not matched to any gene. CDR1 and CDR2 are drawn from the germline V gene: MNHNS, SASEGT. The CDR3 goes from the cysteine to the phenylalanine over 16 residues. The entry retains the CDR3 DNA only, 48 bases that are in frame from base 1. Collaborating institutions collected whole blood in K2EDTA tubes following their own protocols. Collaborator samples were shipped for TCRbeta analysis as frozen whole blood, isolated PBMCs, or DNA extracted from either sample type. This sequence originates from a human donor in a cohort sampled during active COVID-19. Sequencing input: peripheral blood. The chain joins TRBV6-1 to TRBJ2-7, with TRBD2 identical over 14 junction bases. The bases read TGTGCCAGCAGTGAAGAGACTAGCGGGGGGGCGTACGAGCAGTACTTC. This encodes CASSEETSGGAYEQYF.